The text below deals with one TCR beta chain. Its antigen is as yet unknown. The entry originates in a study of T cell responses to AZD1222 COVID-19 vaccine. Overall study results and limits: In all cases, repertoires were sampled only after the peak T cell response.

The V end lost 6 bases, the J end lost 4 bases, and 15 bases lay between the germline ends. This CDR3 is built from 14 residues. Per the germline V gene, CDR1 is SNHLY and CDR2 is FYNNEI. Assay: immunoSEQ multiplex PCR; the TCRdb copy retains only in-frame clones and omits some. The sample shows approximately 130,000 clones, roughly 93% of them seen only once. This chain links TRBV2 with TRBJ1-1; D is unclear. This sequence originates from an adult in good health. Sample: peripheral blood, taken on day 0 of AZD1222 vaccination. CDR3 in amino acids: CASRGWAASTEAFF. The CDR3 region has the DNA TGTGCCAGCAGGGGCTGGGCCGCGAGCACTGAAGCTTTCTTT.